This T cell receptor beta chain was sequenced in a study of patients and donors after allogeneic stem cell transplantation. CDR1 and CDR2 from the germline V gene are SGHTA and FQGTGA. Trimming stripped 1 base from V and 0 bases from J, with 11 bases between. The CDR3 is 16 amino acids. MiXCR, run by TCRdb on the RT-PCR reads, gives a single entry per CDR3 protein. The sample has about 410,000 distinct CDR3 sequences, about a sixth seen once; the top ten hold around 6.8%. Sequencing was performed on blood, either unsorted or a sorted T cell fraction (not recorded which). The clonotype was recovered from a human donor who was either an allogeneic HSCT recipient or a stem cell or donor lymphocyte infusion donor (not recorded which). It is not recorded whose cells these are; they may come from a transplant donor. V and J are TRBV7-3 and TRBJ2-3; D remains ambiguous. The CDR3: CASSLIGSTSTDTQYF. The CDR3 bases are TGTGCCAGCAGCTTAATTGGCTCTACAAGCACAGATACGCAGTATTTT.